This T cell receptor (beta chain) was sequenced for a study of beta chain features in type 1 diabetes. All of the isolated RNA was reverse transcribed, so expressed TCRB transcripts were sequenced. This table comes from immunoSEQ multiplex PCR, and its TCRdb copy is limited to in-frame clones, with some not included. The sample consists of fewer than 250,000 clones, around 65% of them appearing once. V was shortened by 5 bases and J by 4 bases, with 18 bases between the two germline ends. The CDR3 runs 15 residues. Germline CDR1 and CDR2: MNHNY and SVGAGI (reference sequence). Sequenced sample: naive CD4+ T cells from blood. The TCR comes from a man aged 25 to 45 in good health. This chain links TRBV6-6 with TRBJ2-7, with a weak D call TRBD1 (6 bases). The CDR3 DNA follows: TGTGCCAGCAGTAACCACAGGGTTCTGGGATACGAGCAGTACTTC. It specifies CASSNHRVLGYEQYF.